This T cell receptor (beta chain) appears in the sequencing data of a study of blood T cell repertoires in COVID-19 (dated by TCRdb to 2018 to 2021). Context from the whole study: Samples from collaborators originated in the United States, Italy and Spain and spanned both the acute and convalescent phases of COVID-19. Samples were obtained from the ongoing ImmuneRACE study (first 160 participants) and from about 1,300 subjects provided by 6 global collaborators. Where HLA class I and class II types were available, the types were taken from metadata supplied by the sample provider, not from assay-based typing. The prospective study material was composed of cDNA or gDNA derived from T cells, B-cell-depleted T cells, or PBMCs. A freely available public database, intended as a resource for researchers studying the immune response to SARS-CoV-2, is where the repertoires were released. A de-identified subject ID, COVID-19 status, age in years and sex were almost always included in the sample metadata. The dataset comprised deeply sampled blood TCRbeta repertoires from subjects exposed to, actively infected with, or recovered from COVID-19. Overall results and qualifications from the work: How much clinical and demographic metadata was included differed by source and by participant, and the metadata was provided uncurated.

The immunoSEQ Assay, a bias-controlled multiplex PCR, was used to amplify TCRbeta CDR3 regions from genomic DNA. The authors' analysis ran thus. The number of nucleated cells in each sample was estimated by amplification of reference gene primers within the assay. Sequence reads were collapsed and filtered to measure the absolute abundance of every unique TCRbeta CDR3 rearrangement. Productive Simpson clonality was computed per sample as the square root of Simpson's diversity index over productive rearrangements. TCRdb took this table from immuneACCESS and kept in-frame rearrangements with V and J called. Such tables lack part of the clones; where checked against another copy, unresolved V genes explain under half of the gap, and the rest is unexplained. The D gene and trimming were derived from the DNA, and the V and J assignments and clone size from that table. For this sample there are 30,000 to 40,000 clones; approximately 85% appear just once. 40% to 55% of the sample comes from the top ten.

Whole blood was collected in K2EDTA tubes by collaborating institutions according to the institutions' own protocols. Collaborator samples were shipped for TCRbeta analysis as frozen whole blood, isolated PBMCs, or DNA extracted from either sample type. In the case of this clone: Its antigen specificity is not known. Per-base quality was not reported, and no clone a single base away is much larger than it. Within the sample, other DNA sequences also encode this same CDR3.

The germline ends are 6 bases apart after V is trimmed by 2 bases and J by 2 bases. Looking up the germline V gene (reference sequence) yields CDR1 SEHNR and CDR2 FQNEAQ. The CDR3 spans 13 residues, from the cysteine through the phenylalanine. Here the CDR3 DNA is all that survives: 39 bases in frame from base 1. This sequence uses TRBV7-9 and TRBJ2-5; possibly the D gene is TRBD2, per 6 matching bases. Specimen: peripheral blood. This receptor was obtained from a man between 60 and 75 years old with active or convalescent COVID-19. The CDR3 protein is CASSLRGQETQYF. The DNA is TGTGCCAGCAGCTTACGGGGGCAAGAGACCCAGTACTTC.